The present T cell receptor (beta chain) was sequenced within a study of T cells in Graves' hyperthyroidism and ophthalmopathy. Germline values: CDR1 SGHAT, CDR2 FQNNGV. The ends lost 5 bases at V and 4 bases at J; junction bases unmatched: 9. The CDR3 runs to 15 residues. The investigators amplified TCR beta CDR3 regions from RNA transcripts. First-round RT-PCR of the TCR CDR3 relied on the HTBI primer set. TCRdb called the multiplex PCR reads again in MiXCR, with one record for every CDR3 protein. The sample includes 300,000 to 400,000 distinct CDR3 sequences, around 23% of them seen just once. In this sample, this clonotype turned up many times.

This rearrangement joins TRBV11-2 to TRBJ2-5, with 8 bases aligning to TRBD2. This receptor was identified in a woman aged 45-60 years with Graves' hyperthyroidism. Sequences were obtained from blood. The DNA for the CDR3 is TGTGCCAGCAGCCCCGTACAGGCGGGAGGAGAGACCCAGTACTTC. Translated, it gives CASSPVQAGGETQYF.